The 16 T cell receptor beta chains below were found in one sample sequenced in a study of early T cells in non-severe SARS-CoV-2 infection. Each CDR3 protein is one row after TCRdb ran MiXCR on the 5' RACE reads. This repertoire shows 53,000 or so distinct CDR3 sequences, less than 15% found once; its top ten account for around 2.5%. The sample consisted of whole blood, taken at baseline. Receptor source: an adult who was a healthcare worker with PCR-confirmed SARS-CoV-2 infection or an uninfected control (not recorded which).

The chain couples TRBV28 to TRBJ1-5, with no clear D. Trimming shortened V by 7 bases and J by 0 bases, and 16 bases separated the two germline ends. This CDR3 contains 16 residues. Germline CDR1 MDHEN, CDR2 SYDVKM. This chain's CDR3 is CASTVGSNPSNQPQHF. Written as DNA, the CDR3 is TGTGCCAGCACGGTGGGATCGAATCCTAGCAATCAGCCCCAGCATTTT.

This clonotype was counted only a few times. V gene TRBV27 combines with J gene TRBJ2-5, with TRBD1 identical over 7 bases. CDR1 and CDR2 from the germline V gene are MNHEY and SMNVEV (reference sequence). This CDR3 comprises 14 residues. Losses at the gene ends were 2 bases for V and 4 bases for J; bases not matched to a gene: 4. The CDR3 spells CASSLNRGVETQYF. CDR3 nucleotide sequence: TGTGCCAGCAGTTTAAACAGGGGCGTAGAGACCCAGTACTTC.

There are a few counts of this clonotype. The rearrangement links TRBV7-3 to TRBJ2-6; D remains unclear. The germline V gene has CDR1 SGHTA and CDR2 FQGTGA. The CDR3 contains 15 residues. V was trimmed by 5 bases and J by 2 bases, leaving 10 bases between them. The CDR3 region has the DNA TGTGCCAGCAGCCCTGGAGTAGCTGGGGCCAACGTCCTGACTTTC. Protein sequence: CASSPGVAGANVLTF.

V gene TRBV15 combines with J gene TRBJ2-6; 12 bases match TRBD1. Germline V CDR1 and CDR2: LNHNV, YYDKDF (reference sequence). The CDR3 is 18 residues long. V lost 9 bases and J lost 2; bases outside the gene matches: 11. CDR3 bases: TGTGCCACAGGGACAGGGGGCGCCATAAGGGCTGGGGCCAACGTCCTGACTTTC. Residues: CATGTGGAIRAGANVLTF.

This rearrangement joins TRBV7-2 to TRBJ2-5; 7 bases fit TRBD1. Looked up from germline, CDR1 is SGHTA and CDR2 is FQGNSA. V was pared by 6 bases and J by 5 bases, with 15 bases of the junction left unmatched. The CDR3 is made up of 16 amino acids. The CDR3 is CASRKQGSLFGETQYF. For the CDR3, the DNA is TGTGCCAGCAGGAAACAGGGGAGTTTGTTCGGGGAGACCCAGTACTTC.

Many counts were recorded for this clonotype. J is TRBJ1-1 and V is TRBV20-1, with TRBD1 as a possible D gene (5 bases). The CDR3 length is 14 residues. Germline lookup yields CDR1 DFQATT and CDR2 SNEGSKA (reference sequence). The V and J ends lost 5 bases and 3 bases respectively, with 16 bases between them. CDR3 loop: CSARPAGQHTEAFF. CDR3 in DNA: TGCAGTGCTCGGCCGGCAGGGCAGCACACTGAAGCTTTCTTT.

This clonotype was detected many times. This sequence joins TRBV6-5 and TRBJ2-1, with 9 bases lining up with TRBD2. The CDR3 extends over 16 amino acids. The junction had 10 bases not matched to a gene; V was cut back by 4 bases and J by 6 bases. CDR1 and CDR2 (germline): MNHEY, SVGAGI. In DNA form, the CDR3 reads TGTGCCAGCAGTTGGGTAGCGGGAGTTGAAAGCAATGAGCAGTTCTTC. This sequence encodes CASSWVAGVESNEQFF.

This clonotype came up many times. The chain is built from TRBV7-6 and TRBJ2-1; D remains ambiguous. V lost 5 bases, J lost 8 bases, and 10 bases lay in between. Germline V gene lookup returns CDR1 SGHVS and CDR2 FNYEAQ. The CDR3 is made up of 12 amino acids. The CDR3, as DNA: TGTGCCAGCAGCCCCTCCAGTTATGAGCAGTTCTTC. As protein: CASSPSSYEQFF. Complete variable domain (other parts from reference TRBV7-6 and TRBJ2-1): GAGVSQSPRYKVTKRGQDVALRCDPISGHVSLYWYRQALGQGPEFLTYFNYEAQQDKSGLPNDRFSAERPEGSISTLTIQRTEQRDSAMYRCASSPSSYEQFFGPGTRLTVL.

The rearrangement joins TRBV6-2 or TRBV6-3 to TRBJ2-2; maybe TRBD1 (6 bases). Germline-derived CDR1 and CDR2 are MNHEY and SVGEGT. This CDR3 region has 15 residues. Between the trimmed V and J ends, which lost 3 bases and 1 base, there was a span of 9 bases. This CDR3 is CASSYRGWNTGELFF. CDR3 nucleotide sequence: TGTGCCAGCAGTTATAGGGGGTGGAACACCGGGGAGCTGTTTTTT.

As for this clonotype: A single base separates this from a much larger clone, so it may be a read error. This sequence joins TRBV7-6 and TRBJ1-4; D is unclear. The CDR3 contains 14 residues. Looked up from germline, CDR1 is SGHVS and CDR2 is FNYEAQ. The CDR3 DNA reads as TGTGCCAGCAGCTTAGCGCGGGCTAATGATAAACTGTTTTTT. Amino acid sequence: CASSLARANDKLFF.

This clonotype showed up just a few times. The chain recombines TRBV20-1 with TRBJ1-1; unclear D gene. Germline V gene lookup returns CDR1 DFQATT and CDR2 SNEGSKA (reference sequence). The CDR3 loop spans 16 amino acids. V was clipped by 0 bases and J by 0 bases, with 14 bases between them. CDR3 in amino acids: CSARDLEGSVNTEAFF. The DNA for the CDR3 is TGCAGTGCTAGAGATTTAGAAGGGTCGGTGAACACTGAAGCTTTCTTT.

The chain employs TRBV3-1 and TRBJ1-4; 10 bases align to TRBD1. There are 17 residues in the CDR3. V was clipped by 1 base and J by 2 bases; unmatched bases: 4. In germline, CDR1 is LGHDT, CDR2 YNNKEL (reference sequence). The CDR3 DNA is TGTGCCAGCAGCCAAGGGGGACAGGGGAAGACTAATGAAAAACTGTTTTTT. Its protein product is CASSQGGQGKTNEKLFF.

Ten or more counts support this clonotype. The gene calls are TRBV10-3 and TRBJ2-1, with D perhaps TRBD1 or TRBD2 (5 bases each). The V end lost 3 bases, the J end lost 15 bases, and 12 bases lay between the germline ends. Looked up from germline, CDR1 is ENHRY and CDR2 is SYGVKD. The CDR3 is 11 residues long. The CDR3 DNA reads TGTGCCATCAGTGACCTTAAGAGGGGGTTCTTC. It encodes CAISDLKRGFF.

This clonotype has at least ten counts. The genes are TRBV28 and TRBJ1-2; 9 nucleotides agree with TRBD1. V shed 5 bases, J shed 0 bases, and the junction held 7 bases outside the gene matches. CDR3 length equals 16 residues. From germline, CDR1 is MDHEN and CDR2 SYDVKM. The chain's CDR3 is CASSEDGTGTNYGYTF. The CDR3 coding sequence is TGTGCCAGCAGTGAAGACGGGACAGGGACTAACTATGGCTACACCTTC.

The chain uses TRBV6-6 and TRBJ1-1; D uncertain. V lost 8 bases to trimming and J lost 1 base, with 11 bases between them. This CDR3 contains 13 residues. Germline loops: CDR1 MNHNY, CDR2 SVGAGI (reference sequence). CDR3 sequence: CASSRRANTEAFF. The CDR3 region has the DNA TGTGCCAGCTCTAGGAGGGCGAACACTGAAGCTTTCTTT.

By its share, this clonotype is medium-sized. CDR3 sequence reads: CASSSLAGGLYEQYF. The DNA for the CDR3 is TGTGCCAGCAGTTCCCTAGCGGGAGGCCTCTACGAGCAGTACTTC. The chain employs TRBV28 and TRBJ2-7; TRBD2 aligns across 11 bases. Trimming took 4 bases from V and 3 from J; bases not matched to a gene: 5. Germline CDR1 reads MDHEN; CDR2 reads SYDVKM. The CDR3 loop spans 15 amino acids.